The 21 T cell receptor beta chains listed next were all sequenced from one sample in a study of PD-1 blockade in classical Hodgkin lymphoma. Repertoires were generated with immunoSEQ multiplex PCR, while TCRdb's copy carries only in-frame clones and drops some. Of roughly 2,800 clones listed, roughly 65% are singletons. Stated time point: cycle 4 day 1 (C4D1), after five to seven weeks of nivolumab. Relapse after autologous stem cell transplantation occurred in every patient, and brentuximab vedotin exposure varied. CD8+ T cell isolation from thawed PBMCs was performed by magnetic negative selection. Specimen: CD8+ T cells from blood, collected before the fourth cycle of nivolumab. The receptor set was obtained from a human donor with classical Hodgkin lymphoma.

By share of the sample, this clone is medium-sized (0.01 to 0.1%). The genes are TRBV6-6 and TRBJ2-1; 11 bases fit TRBD2. Germline CDR1 is MNHNY and CDR2 is SVGAGI (reference sequence). This CDR3 has 13 amino acids. V was pared by 11 bases and J by 6 bases, with 6 bases of the junction left unmatched. The chain's CDR3 is CAGGLAGPNEQFF. CDR3 nucleotides: TGTGCCGGCGGACTAGCGGGCCCCAATGAGCAGTTCTTC.

This clone came up a few times. The chain joins TRBV27 to TRBJ2-1, with D possibly matching TRBD2 (6 bases). CDR1 MNHEY and CDR2 SMNVEV come from the germline V gene (reference sequence). CDR3 length equals 13 residues. Trimming pared 5 bases from V and 4 bases from J, leaving 9 bases between. CDR3 protein: CASSGGYYNEQFF. As DNA, the CDR3 is TGTGCCAGCAGTGGGGGGTATTACAATGAGCAGTTCTTC.

Within the sample, this clone is medium-sized. The chain links TRBV29-1 to TRBJ2-1, with 10 bases identical to TRBD2. The junction had 6 bases not matched to a gene; V was cut back by 1 base and J by 0 bases. Germline CDR1 SQVTM, CDR2 ANQGSEA. The CDR3 is made up of 17 amino acids. CDR3 sequence: CSVEGGTSDSSYNEQFF. CDR3 nucleotides: TGCAGCGTTGAAGGCGGGACTAGCGATAGCTCCTACAATGAGCAGTTCTTC.

V and J are TRBV28 and TRBJ2-3, with TRBD2 matching over 13 bases. Per germline, CDR1 MDHEN and CDR2 SYDVKM. The CDR3 has 19 amino acids. The ends lost 2 bases at V and 5 bases at J; junction bases unmatched: 13. CDR3 DNA: TGTGCCAGCAGTTTAGAGGGACCAGGACTAGCGGGAGAGGAAGATACGCAGTATTTT. Its translation: CASSLEGPGLAGEEDTQYF.

The chain couples TRBV19 to TRBJ1-5; maybe TRBD1 (5 bases). The ends were cut back, 3 bases at V and 4 bases at J, with 19 bases in the middle. The CDR3 sequence is 17 residues long. Germline values: CDR1 LNHDA, CDR2 SQIVND (reference sequence). CDR3 bases: TGTGCCAGTAGTATGAACGTAGGGGCCCGATGGAATCAGCCCCAGCATTTT. It specifies CASSMNVGARWNQPQHF.

The chain links TRBV27 to TRBJ1-6; D unclear. In germline, CDR1 is MNHEY, CDR2 SMNVEV (reference sequence). The CDR3 consists of 14 residues. Trimming took off 2 bases at V and 5 bases at J, with 7 bases between the two ends. The CDR3, as DNA: TGTGCCAGCAGTTTAAGTTTGAATAATTCACCCCTCCACTTT. It encodes CASSLSLNNSPLHF.

V gene TRBV29-1 combines with J gene TRBJ1-1, with D hard to call. Germline V CDR1 and CDR2: SQVTM, ANQGSEA. The V end lost 7 bases, the J end lost 1 base, and 13 bases lay between the germline ends. The CDR3 is made up of 13 amino acids. In DNA, the CDR3 is TGCAGCGGGGAGGACGGTGGGAACACTGAAGCTTTCTTT. Encoded protein: CSGEDGGNTEAFF.

Judged by abundance, this clone is medium-sized (0.01 to 0.1%). The genes are TRBV28 and TRBJ2-7, with TRBD1 as a possible D gene (5 bases). Per the germline V gene, CDR1 is MDHEN and CDR2 is SYDVKM. V was trimmed by 7 bases and J by 4 bases, leaving 20 bases between them. This CDR3 comprises 15 residues. CDR3 DNA sequence: TGTGCCAGCAAAATTGGTCAGGGCCCCTCATACGAGCAGTACTTC. This encodes CASKIGQGPSYEQYF.

The chain uses TRBV19 and TRBJ2-7, with 9 bases fitting TRBD1. J gave up 2 bases and V 4 bases, and 3 bases lay outside the gene matches. The germline CDR1 and CDR2 sequences are LNHDA and SQIVND (reference sequence). CDR3 size: 14 residues. DNA of the CDR3: TGTGCCAGTAGTACCGGGACAGGGCCCTACGAGCAGTACTTC. The encoded protein is CASSTGTGPYEQYF.

The chain uses TRBV7-8 and TRBJ2-7; no definite D call. V lost 2 bases, J lost 2 bases, and 19 bases lay in between. The length of the CDR3 is 17 residues. The germline V gene has CDR1 SGHVS and CDR2 FQNEAQ. The CDR3 DNA sequence: TGTGCCAGCAGCTTATTAGTCTTGTTTTCGGAAGCCTACGAGCAGTACTTC. Its protein product is CASSLLVLFSEAYEQYF.

This clone was seen only a few times. The J gene is TRBJ2-7, the V gene TRBV5-4; TRBD2 might be the D (6 bases). V gave up 4 bases and J gave up 5 bases, with 13 bases separating them. Per the germline V gene, CDR1 is SGHNT and CDR2 is YYREEE (reference sequence). CDR3 length: 13 amino acids. CDR3 nucleotides: TGTGCCAGCAGCCGGGGACTTCCGGACGAGCAGTACTTC. Translated, it gives CASSRGLPDEQYF.

The chain recombines TRBV7-8 with TRBJ2-7; D is perhaps TRBD1 (6 bases). This CDR3 region has 15 residues. V gave up 4 bases and J gave up 0 bases, with 13 bases separating them. The V gene's germline CDR1 is SGHVS and CDR2 FQNEAQ. CDR3 residues: CASSSGTLNSYEQYF. In nucleotides, the CDR3 is TGTGCCAGCAGCTCCGGGACACTCAACTCCTACGAGCAGTACTTC.

The chain carries TRBV5-5 and TRBJ1-2; no firm D call. Trimming left V 4 bases short and J 3 bases short, with 13 bases between. CDR1 and CDR2 from the germline V gene are SGHKS and YYEKEE (reference sequence). The CDR3 extends over 14 amino acids. The CDR3 protein is CASSSRGAYYGYTF. CDR3 bases: TGTGCCAGCAGCAGCCGAGGAGCCTACTATGGCTACACCTTC.

In regard to this clone: The identical CDR3 is also encoded by other nucleotide sequences in the sample. V gene TRBV29-1 combines with J gene TRBJ2-5; D is unclear. CDR1 is SQVTM, CDR2 ANQGSEA, per germline. V shed 7 bases and J shed 4 bases, with 10 bases lying between them. This CDR3 has 11 residues. This CDR3 reads CSAWGRETQYF. Written as DNA, the CDR3 is TGCAGCGCCTGGGGTCGAGAGACCCAGTACTTC.

In its sample, this clone is medium-sized (0.01 to 0.1%). The chain joins TRBV7-9 to TRBJ1-6, with 8 bases identical to TRBD1. The CDR3 runs to 17 residues. V shed 4 bases and J 9 bases; nucleotides not matched to a gene: 14. Germline loops: CDR1 SEHNR, CDR2 FQNEAQ (reference sequence). The CDR3, as DNA: TGTGCCAGCAGCTCCCATGACCGGACAGGGTACTCTTCACCCCTCCACTTT. Its translation: CASSSHDRTGYSSPLHF.

This clone came up a few times. The genes are TRBV29-1 and TRBJ2-1; either TRBD1 or TRBD2 may supply D (5 bases each). The CDR3 is 13 amino acids. Germline CDR1 and CDR2: SQVTM and ANQGSEA. V was trimmed by 1 base and J by 6 bases, leaving 10 bases between them. DNA for the CDR3: TGCAGCGTTGAAGGACGGGACCTCAATGAGCAGTTCTTC. It translates to CSVEGRDLNEQFF.

This clone is categorized as hyperexpanded. The J gene is TRBJ2-5, the V gene TRBV7-9, with TRBD2 as a possible D gene (5 bases). The CDR3 is 14 residues long. Germline assignment: CDR1 SEHNR and CDR2 FQNEAQ (reference sequence). Trimming pared 6 bases from V and 3 bases from J, leaving 14 bases between. CDR3 sequence (DNA): TGTGCCAGCAGTCAGTTATTGGGAGAAGAGACCCAGTACTTC. This encodes CASSQLLGEETQYF.

The V call is TRBV11-1, the J call TRBJ2-3, with 9 bases lining up with TRBD2. CDR1 is SGHAT, CDR2 FQDESV, per germline (reference sequence). V was clipped by 1 base and J by 4 bases; unmatched bases: 3. There are 15 residues in the CDR3. CDR3 amino acids: CASSLGGRAADTQYF. CDR3 DNA: TGTGCCAGCAGCTTAGGCGGGAGGGCCGCAGATACGCAGTATTTT.

The chain has TRBV6-5 and TRBJ2-1; D tentatively reads TRBD1 or TRBD2 (5 bases each). The CDR3 contains 14 residues. Deletions cut 2 bases from V and 6 bases from J, with 11 bases between. Germline V gene sequence: CDR1 MNHEY, CDR2 SVGAGI. This CDR3 is CASSYGGSSNEQFF. The CDR3 coding sequence is TGTGCCAGCAGTTACGGGGGTAGCAGCAATGAGCAGTTCTTC.

CDR3 region: CASSDDRGNTGELFF. CDR3 in DNA: TGTGCCAGCAGTGATGACAGGGGGAACACCGGGGAGCTGTTTTTT. The chain recombines TRBV28 with TRBJ2-2, with 8 positions matching TRBD1. V was pared by 5 bases and J by 1 base, with 3 bases of the junction left unmatched. Looked up from germline, CDR1 is MDHEN and CDR2 is SYDVKM. The CDR3 has 15 amino acids.

By share of the sample, this clone is medium-sized (0.01 to 0.1%). CDR3: CASSEWRAGQGGDNEQYF. For the CDR3, the DNA is TGTGCCAGCAGTGAATGGAGGGCCGGACAGGGGGGGGATAACGAGCAGTACTTC. This chain links TRBV2 with TRBJ2-7; 10 positions match TRBD1. Germline lookup yields CDR1 SNHLY and CDR2 FYNNEI. The V segment lost 2 bases and the J segment 5 bases; nucleotides outside the gene matches: 15. This CDR3 is built from 18 residues.